The present TCR beta chain was sequenced within a study of T cell responses to AZD1222 COVID-19 vaccine. Study conclusions and caveats: White British people made up most donors, females outnumbered males, and clonal diversity was possibly underestimated. Seropositive AZD1222 recipients at baseline numbered only 5 to 7.

Concerning this clone itself: What it recognizes is unknown.

Trimming took 5 bases from V and 2 from J, leaving 19 bases between them. There are 16 residues in the CDR3. Per germline, CDR1 SGHTA and CDR2 FQGTGA. Sequencing used immunoSEQ multiplex PCR; TCRdb keeps in-frame clones, though not all of them. The sample holds approximately 120,000 clones, about 89% seen once. This TCR was recovered from an adult in good health. This sequence joins TRBV7-3 and TRBJ2-7, with D possibly called TRBD1 or TRBD2 (5 bases each). The sequencing here drew on peripheral blood, taken on day 0 of AZD1222 vaccination. The DNA for the CDR3 is TGTGCCAGCAGCCCAGGGCTGGGACCAACGGCCTACGAGCAGTACTTC. Protein: CASSPGLGPTAYEQYF.